The 21 T cell receptor beta chains listed next were all sequenced from one sample in a study of cytomegalovirus exposure and HLA in healthy donors. Data came from immunoSEQ multiplex PCR; TCRdb stores just in-frame clones and leaves some out. The sample holds approximately 100,000 clones; around nine tenths are singletons and the top ten take about 2%. Specimen: PBMCs. Receptors were obtained from a woman aged 18-29 years in good health and CMV-seronegative.

The chain has TRBV7-8 and TRBJ1-1, with 7 bases that match TRBD1. Germline V lookup: CDR1 SGHVS, CDR2 FQNEAQ. The CDR3 contains 16 residues. The J segment lost 0 bases and the V segment lost 2 bases, leaving 6 bases of the junction unmatched. The CDR3 DNA follows: TGTGCCAGCAGCTTAATGGCAGGGACAGTGAACACTGAAGCTTTCTTT. It specifies CASSLMAGTVNTEAFF.

This clone has a handful of counts. The V and J genes are TRBV29-1 and TRBJ1-2; possible D gene TRBD1, 6 bases. Germline values: CDR1 SQVTM, CDR2 ANQGSEA. V gave up 6 bases and J gave up 0 bases, with 20 bases separating them. The CDR3 contains 16 residues. The CDR3, as DNA: TGCAGCGTGGGAAAATCGGTGTACAGGGCTAACTATGGCTACACCTTC. The encoded protein is CSVGKSVYRANYGYTF.

The rearrangement uses TRBV25-1 and TRBJ1-1; D not resolved. Trimming took 6 bases from V and 3 from J, leaving 8 bases between them. CDR1 is MGHDK, CDR2 SYGVNS, per germline. CDR3 length: 12 residues. In DNA, the CDR3 is TGTGCCAGCAGCGATACAGACACTGAAGCTTTCTTT. The encoded protein is CASSDTDTEAFF.

V gene TRBV7-8 combines with J gene TRBJ2-1; no clear D. V lost 4 bases and J 0 bases, leaving 7 bases between the germline ends. Germline lookup yields CDR1 SGHVS and CDR2 FQNEAQ. This CDR3 region has 14 residues. CDR3 in amino acids: CASSYVSSYNEQFF. CDR3 nucleotide sequence: TGTGCCAGCAGCTATGTGAGCTCCTACAATGAGCAGTTCTTC.

This clone was picked up a small number of times. The chain links TRBV6-5 to TRBJ1-1; perhaps TRBD1 as D (6 bases). CDR3 length: 14 amino acids. Germline V gives CDR1 MNHEY, CDR2 SVGAGI. V lost 4 bases and J lost 6, with 15 bases in between. CDR3 region: CASSSTGPLAEAFF. The CDR3, as DNA: TGTGCCAGCAGTTCGACAGGACCCCTAGCTGAAGCTTTCTTT.

The chain is built from TRBV19 and TRBJ1-1; D unclear. Germline V gene data show CDR1 as LNHDA and CDR2 as SQIVND (reference sequence). This CDR3 is 14 amino acids long. V was cut by 7 bases and J by 3 bases, with 15 bases left in between. CDR3 coding DNA: TGTGCCAGTACGCGAGCGCCCCGGGACACTGAAGCTTTCTTT. As protein: CASTRAPRDTEAFF.

The J gene is TRBJ2-3, the V gene TRBV6-6, with D possibly TRBD1 on 7 matching bases. Germline CDR1 MNHNY, CDR2 SVGAGI (reference sequence). With 6 bases removed from V and 5 bases from J, the gap between germline ends came to 18 bases. The CDR3 sequence is 15 residues long. Written as DNA, the CDR3 is TGTGCCAGCAGCGGACAGGAGGGGGCTGGAGATACGCAGTATTTT. It yields the protein CASSGQEGAGDTQYF.

The rearrangement joins TRBV4-1 to TRBJ2-2; 7 nucleotides agree with TRBD2. The germline gives CDR1 MGHRA, CDR2 YSYEKL. This CDR3 comprises 20 residues. Trimming took 0 bases from V and 2 from J; bases not matched to a gene: 15. The CDR3 DNA reads TGCGCCAGCAGCCAAGAGACCCCCCGGCTAGCGGAAACAAACACCGGGGAGCTGTTTTTT. Protein product: CASSQETPRLAETNTGELFF.

The rearrangement uses TRBV5-1 and TRBJ2-1; 8 bases align to TRBD2. The CDR3 has 16 residues. CDR1 is SGHRS and CDR2 is YFSETQ in the germline V gene. V lost 2 bases, J lost 0 bases, and 4 bases stayed unmatched. The CDR3 loop reads CASSFRLASSYNEQFF. CDR3 DNA: TGCGCCAGCAGCTTTAGACTAGCGAGCTCCTACAATGAGCAGTTCTTC. Together with reference TRBV5-1 and TRBJ2-1, the CDR3 gives the full variable domain: KAGVTQTPRYLIKTRGQQVTLSCSPISGHRSVSWYQQTPGQGLQFLFEYFSETQRNKGNFPGRFSGRQFSNSRSEMNVSTLELGDSALYLCASSFRLASSYNEQFFGPGTRLTVL.

The J gene is TRBJ2-7, the V gene TRBV6-4, with a tentative D call TRBD1 (6 bases). Trimming removed 6 bases at V and 4 bases at J, with 13 bases between. Germline CDR1 reads MRHNA; CDR2 reads SNTAGT. The CDR3 is 13 residues long. CDR3 amino acids: CASSDHRAYEQYF. DNA of the CDR3: TGTGCCAGCAGCGACCACAGGGCGTACGAGCAGTACTTC.

The chain joins TRBV6-5 to TRBJ1-2; 11 positions match TRBD1. V was clipped by 2 bases and J by 2 bases; unmatched bases: 4. The CDR3 has 16 amino acids. In germline, CDR1 is MNHEY, CDR2 SVGAGI. The CDR3 region is CASSYRTGGENYGYTF. The CDR3 DNA reads TGTGCCAGCAGTTACAGGACAGGGGGCGAGAACTATGGCTACACCTTC.

V usage is TRBV7-6 and J usage is TRBJ2-5; 13 nucleotides line up with TRBD2. From germline, CDR1 is SGHVS and CDR2 FNYEAQ. The length of the CDR3 is 15 residues. V gave up 1 base and J gave up 4 bases; unmatched junction bases: 0. DNA of the CDR3: TGTGCCAGCAGCTTAGGGACTAGCGGGAGAGAGACCCAGTACTTC. It is translated as CASSLGTSGRETQYF.

This sequence joins TRBV4-3 and TRBJ2-2; 7 nucleotides align to TRBD1. In germline, CDR1 is LGHNA, CDR2 YSLEER. The V and J ends lost 3 bases and 4 bases, in that order; junction bases with no gene match: 5. This CDR3 is built from 15 residues. The CDR3 nucleotides are TGCGCCAGCAGCCAGGACAGGTCATTCACCGGGGAGCTGTTTTTT. Amino acids: CASSQDRSFTGELFF.

The chain couples TRBV5-4 to TRBJ2-7; 14 bases align to TRBD2. The CDR3 has 17 residues. The germline V gene has CDR1 SGHNT and CDR2 YYREEE (reference sequence). With V trimmed by 0 bases and J by 7 bases, 9 bases remained unmatched. CDR3 sequence reads: CASSLGETSGRAGEQYF. CDR3 in DNA: TGTGCCAGCAGCTTGGGGGAGACTAGCGGGAGGGCTGGTGAGCAGTACTTC.

The chain joins TRBV30 to TRBJ1-3, with D unclear. V lost 1 base and J lost 4, with 11 bases in between. CDR3 size: 14 residues. The germline gives CDR1 GTSNPN, CDR2 SVGIG (reference sequence). In DNA form, the CDR3 reads TGTGCCTGGAGTGACAGCACGGGAGGAAACACCATATATTTT. Encoded protein: CAWSDSTGGNTIYF. The whole variable domain, remainder taken from reference TRBV30 and TRBJ1-3, is SQTIHQWPATLVQPVGSPLSLECTVEGTSNPNLYWYRQAAGRGLQLLFYSVGIGQISSEVPQNLSASRPQDRQFILSSKKLLLSDSGFYLCAWSDSTGGNTIYFGEGSWLTVV.

The chain links TRBV30 to TRBJ1-2; D possibly corresponds to TRBD1 (5 bases). The germline CDR1 and CDR2 sequences are GTSNPN and SVGIG (reference sequence). Trimming removed 6 bases from V and 8 bases from J, with 16 bases in between. The CDR3 runs 12 residues. DNA for the CDR3: TGTGCCTGCCGGGACTCCTATAGGGGCTACACCTTC. It is translated as CACRDSYRGYTF.

The chain uses TRBV18 and TRBJ1-1; D is perhaps TRBD1 (5 bases). The germline V gene encodes CDR1 KGHSH and CDR2 LQKENI. The CDR3 totals 15 residues. Trimming stripped 3 bases from V and 1 base from J, with 12 bases between. The CDR3 DNA sequence: TGTGCCAGCTCACCTTGGGGCAGGGAGAACACTGAAGCTTTCTTT. It codes for CASSPWGRENTEAFF.

The chain employs TRBV29-1 and TRBJ2-1, with a possible D match to TRBD2 (5 bases). This CDR3 is built from 11 residues. The germline V gene encodes CDR1 SQVTM and CDR2 ANQGSEA. Deletions cut 7 bases from V and 7 bases from J, with 11 bases between. The CDR3 reads CSAGIVNEQFF. The DNA of the CDR3 is TGCAGCGCGGGGATCGTTAATGAGCAGTTCTTC.

This chain uses TRBV15 with TRBJ2-7; the D gene is possibly TRBD2 (7 bases). CDR1 LNHNV and CDR2 YYDKDF come from the germline V gene (reference sequence). This CDR3 has 17 residues. Trimming left V 1 base short and J 0 bases short, with 16 bases between. The CDR3 protein is CATSRAPIGGASYEQYF. In DNA form, the CDR3 reads TGTGCCACCAGCAGAGCTCCGATTGGGGGGGCCTCCTACGAGCAGTACTTC.

The rearrangement uses TRBV7-7 and TRBJ2-5; weak D call: TRBD1 (5 bases). Germline V gives CDR1 SSHAT, CDR2 FNYEAQ (reference sequence). Between the trimmed V and J ends, which lost 5 bases and 7 bases, there was a span of 29 bases. The CDR3 is 18 amino acids. The CDR3: CASSPGSYSTAGYPTQYF. DNA of the CDR3: TGTGCCAGCAGCCCCGGCTCCTACTCTACGGCAGGGTATCCGACCCAGTACTTC.

The chain carries TRBV7-2 and TRBJ1-4, with D tentatively TRBD1 (5 bases). The CDR3 consists of 12 residues. Germline CDR1 and CDR2: SGHTA and FQGNSA. V lost 1 base and J lost 8, with 5 bases in between. CDR3 region: CASSLDREKLFF. The CDR3 DNA is TGTGCCAGCAGCTTAGACAGGGAAAAACTGTTTTTT.